This TCR beta chain was sequenced for a study of cytomegalovirus exposure and HLA in healthy donors. CDR3 length: 15 residues. The V and J ends lost 1 base and 2 bases, in that order; junction bases with no gene match: 3. Germline-derived CDR1 and CDR2 are SGHRS and YFSETQ. Whole-study findings and limits: TCR beta sequences numbering some 17,000 were associated with HLA alleles at 0.05 false discovery rate in a later analysis. Associated with cytomegalovirus, according to the listing, were around 160 TCR beta chains.

In regard to this clone: Its antigen is as yet unknown.

Both 60 Vbeta primers and 13 Jbeta primers went into the PCR. Repertoires were generated with immunoSEQ multiplex PCR, while TCRdb's copy carries only in-frame clones and drops some. The profile shows 110,000 to 150,000 clones, roughly 80% of them singletons. Sequencing was performed on PBMCs. The sequence came from a woman aged 45-65 years in good health and CMV-seropositive. The chain uses TRBV5-1 and TRBJ2-3; 8 bases fit TRBD2. This chain's CDR3 is CASSLIAGFTDTQYF. For the CDR3, the DNA is TGCGCCAGCAGCTTGATAGCGGGGTTCACAGATACGCAGTATTTT.